Sequencing of this TCR beta chain was carried out in a study of T cell repertoires in cytomegalovirus infection. In the study overall: A matching HLA type, together with CMV infection, was signaled by public TCR beta signatures.

In TCRdb, the reads were re-called with MiXCR into one record per CDR3 protein. This sample has hundreds of thousands of distinct CDR3 sequences, with around 31% found just once. J gave up 7 bases and V 5 bases, and 14 bases lay outside the gene matches. This CDR3 is 16 amino acids long. Looked up from germline, CDR1 is SGHTA and CDR2 is FQGNSA. About this clonotype itself: Its antigen is still unknown. Since a much larger clone is just one base distant, this may be a read error.

The material sequenced was cultured PBMCs, taken from culture after CMV antigen stimulation. The rearrangement links TRBV7-2 to TRBJ2-3; 8 bases map to TRBD2. The sequence was obtained from a human donor in good health (CMV status not recorded). Some clones in this sample may be carry-over from other donors' samples. The CDR3 is CASSAPGLVGGNTQYF. The DNA of the CDR3 is TGTGCCAGCAGCGCCCCGGGACTAGTGGGAGGGAATACGCAGTATTTT. The full variable domain, rest sourced from reference TRBV7-2 and TRBJ2-3, is GAGVSQSPSNKVTEKGKDVELRCDPISGHTALYWYRQSLGQGLEFLIYFQGNSAPDKSGLPSDRFSAERTGGSVSTLTIQRTQQEDSAVYLCASSAPGLVGGNTQYFGPGTRLTVL.